The clone carrying this TCR beta chain occurred a few times. The data belong to a study of response to subunit inactivated influenza vaccine. The V gene's germline CDR1 is SGHTA and CDR2 FQGNSA. CDR3 length equals 15 residues. J gave up 6 bases and V 1 base, and 7 bases lay outside the gene matches. TCRdb called the RT-PCR reads again in MiXCR, with one record for every CDR3 protein. The data hold under 850,000 distinct CDR3 sequences, with about 18% observed a single time. This chain joins TRBV7-2 and TRBJ2-3; TRBD1 aligns across 7 bases. Specimen: PBMCs from blood, collected around 5 days after vaccination. This TCR came from a man aged 45 to 65 who received an inactivated influenza vaccine. The CDR3 loop is CASSLETGMVDTQYF. CDR3 nucleotide sequence: TGTGCCAGCAGCTTAGAGACAGGGATGGTGGATACGCAGTATTTT.